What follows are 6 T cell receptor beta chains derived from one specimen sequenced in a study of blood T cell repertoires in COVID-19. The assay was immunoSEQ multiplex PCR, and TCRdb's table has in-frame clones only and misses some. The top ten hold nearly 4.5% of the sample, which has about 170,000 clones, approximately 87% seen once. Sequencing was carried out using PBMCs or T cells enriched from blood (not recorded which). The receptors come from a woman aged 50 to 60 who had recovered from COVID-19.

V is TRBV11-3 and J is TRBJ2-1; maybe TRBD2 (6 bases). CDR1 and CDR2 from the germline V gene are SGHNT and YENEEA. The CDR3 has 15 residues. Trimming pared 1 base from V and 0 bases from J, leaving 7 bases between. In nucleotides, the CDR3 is TGTGCCAGCAGCTTAGTCGGGAGCTCCTACAATGAGCAGTTCTTC. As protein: CASSLVGSSYNEQFF.

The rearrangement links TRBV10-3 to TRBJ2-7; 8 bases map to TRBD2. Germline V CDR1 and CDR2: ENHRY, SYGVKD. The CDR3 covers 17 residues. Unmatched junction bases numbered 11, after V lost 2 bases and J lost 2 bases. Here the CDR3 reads CAISETPVTSGPYEQYV. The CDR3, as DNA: TGTGCCATCAGTGAGACGCCCGTTACTAGCGGCCCCTACGAGCAGTACGTC.

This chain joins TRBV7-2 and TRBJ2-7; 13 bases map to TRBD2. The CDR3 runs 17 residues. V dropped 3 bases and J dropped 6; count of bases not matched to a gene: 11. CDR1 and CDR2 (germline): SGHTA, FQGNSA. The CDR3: CASSFRRLAGGHVEQYV. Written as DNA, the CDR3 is TGTGCCAGCAGCTTCCGACGACTAGCGGGAGGACATGTCGAGCAGTACGTC.

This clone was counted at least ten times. This CDR3 is CASSWPQGSGNTIYF. The CDR3 nucleotides are TGTGCCAGCAGCTGGCCACAGGGCTCTGGAAACACCATATATTTT. The chain employs TRBV5-4 and TRBJ1-3, with D maybe TRBD1 (6 bases). The germline V and J ends were trimmed by 3 bases and 0 bases, with 10 bases remaining between them. There are 15 residues in the CDR3. CDR1 SGHNT and CDR2 YYREEE come from the germline V gene (reference sequence).

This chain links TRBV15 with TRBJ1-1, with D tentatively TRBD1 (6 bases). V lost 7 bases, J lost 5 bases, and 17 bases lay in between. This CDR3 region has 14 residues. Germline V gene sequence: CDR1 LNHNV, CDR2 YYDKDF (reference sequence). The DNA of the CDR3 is TGTGCCACCACCCTAGGGGGGGCTGGAACTGAAGCTTTCTTT. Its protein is CATTLGGAGTEAFF.

The CDR3 nucleotides read TGTGCCAGCCAACGTGACAGGAGCATGAACACTGAAGCTTTCTTT. Residues: CASQRDRSMNTEAFF. The chain couples TRBV6-5 to TRBJ1-1; TRBD1 might be the D (6 bases). V lost 8 bases and J lost 0, with 16 bases in between. The CDR3 is 15 residues long. The germline V gene encodes CDR1 MNHEY and CDR2 SVGAGI.